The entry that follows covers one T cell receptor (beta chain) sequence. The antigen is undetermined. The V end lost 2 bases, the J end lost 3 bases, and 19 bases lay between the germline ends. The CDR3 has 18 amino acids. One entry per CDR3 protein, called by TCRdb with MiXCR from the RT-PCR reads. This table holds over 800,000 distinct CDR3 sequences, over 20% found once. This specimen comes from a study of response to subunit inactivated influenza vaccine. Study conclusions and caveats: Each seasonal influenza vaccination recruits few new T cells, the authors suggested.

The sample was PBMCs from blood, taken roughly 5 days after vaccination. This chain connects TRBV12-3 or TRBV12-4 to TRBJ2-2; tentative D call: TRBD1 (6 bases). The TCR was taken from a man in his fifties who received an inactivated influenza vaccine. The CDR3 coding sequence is TGTGCCAGCAGTTTAACTACCTATGGGGACACCGACACCGGGGAGCTGTTTTTT. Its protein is CASSLTTYGDTDTGELFF.